This entry concerns a single T cell receptor beta chain. Germline CDR1 and CDR2: MDHEN and SYDVKM. The CDR3 sequence is 16 residues long. V shed 3 bases, J shed 0 bases, and the junction held 4 bases outside the gene matches. In the study's own analysis: Scientists estimated how many nucleated cells there were by amplifying reference gene primers. This table comes from immunoSEQ multiplex PCR, and its TCRdb copy is limited to in-frame clones, with some not included. Clonal size and the V and J genes are those of that table, whereas D and trimming came from the DNA. The repertoire holds under 350,000 clones, with just over 85% as singletons. This specimen belongs to a study of blood T cell repertoires in COVID-19. At the level of the study: Sources were T cells, B-cell-depleted T cells, or PBMCs; the material itself was cDNA or gDNA.

Across about two dozen US areas, participants ranged in age from roughly 18 to 95 years. This receptor was taken from a woman in her forties with acute COVID-19. V and J are TRBV28 and TRBJ2-3; 9 nucleotides line up with TRBD2. The sample was PBMCs or T cells enriched from blood (not recorded which). The DNA of the CDR3 is TGTGCCAGCAGTTTGGCTAGCGGGGCTAGCACAGATACGCAGTATTTT. Protein sequence: CASSLASGASTDTQYF.